The rows below give T cell receptor beta chains drawn from one sample of a study of cytomegalovirus exposure and HLA in healthy donors. The data were produced by immunoSEQ multiplex PCR, yet TCRdb's version contains in-frame clones alone and is incomplete. The table lists more than 95,000 clones, roughly 74% of them singletons. Sequenced: PBMCs. These receptors were collected from a woman in her 70s in good health and CMV-seropositive. Both conserved end residues are part of each CDR3.

TRBJ2-7	TRBV5-1	CASRAGLAYEQYF
TRBJ2-5	TRBV27	CASSSRGRQFQETQYF
TRBJ2-7	TRBV15	CATSRDSGQVDEQYF
TRBJ1-2	TRBV28	CASSAGSIPRKGYTF
TRBJ2-4	TRBV5-1	CASSLGDRFRLAKNIQYF
.	TRBV21-1	CASSKDQGREGTLVTYEQYF
TRBJ1-1	TRBV2	CASSYRNTEAFF
TRBJ2-1	TRBV27	CATKLAGLYNEQFF
TRBJ2-3	TRBV19	CASRTDGVNTQYF
TRBJ2-1	TRBV7-2	CASSNRESNEQFF
TRBJ1-3	TRBV7-3	CASSPLRLGNTIYF
TRBJ1-2	TRBV18	CASSPRGDRVDGYTF
TRBJ2-1	TRBV7-2	CASSLLPTSGGEQFF
TRBJ2-3	TRBV7-8	CASSRRLAGGPTDTQYF
TRBJ1-1	TRBV28	CASSLYALEGSEAFF
TRBJ1-3	TRBV30	CAWSGQGGNTIYF
TRBJ2-5	TRBV19	CASRQGQETQYF
TRBJ1-4	TRBV28	CASSSGATNEKLFF
TRBJ2-7	TRBV7-9	CASSLTTGNSEQYF
TRBJ1-2	TRBV11-1	CASSLVADTNYGYTF